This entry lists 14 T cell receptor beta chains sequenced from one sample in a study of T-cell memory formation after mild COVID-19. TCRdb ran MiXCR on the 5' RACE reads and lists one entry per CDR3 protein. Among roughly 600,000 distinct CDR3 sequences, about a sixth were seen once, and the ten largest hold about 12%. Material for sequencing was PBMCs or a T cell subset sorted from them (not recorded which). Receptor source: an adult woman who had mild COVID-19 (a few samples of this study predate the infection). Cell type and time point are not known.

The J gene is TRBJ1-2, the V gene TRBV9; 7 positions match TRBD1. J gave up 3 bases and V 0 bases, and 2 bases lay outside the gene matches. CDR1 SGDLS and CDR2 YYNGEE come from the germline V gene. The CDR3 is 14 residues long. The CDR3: CASSVDGTDYGYTF. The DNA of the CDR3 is TGTGCCAGCAGCGTAGACGGGACAGACTATGGCTACACCTTC.

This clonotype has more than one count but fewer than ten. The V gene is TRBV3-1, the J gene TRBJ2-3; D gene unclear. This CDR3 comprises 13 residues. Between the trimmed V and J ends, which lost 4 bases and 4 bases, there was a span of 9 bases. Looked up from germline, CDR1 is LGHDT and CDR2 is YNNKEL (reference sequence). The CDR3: CASSPRTADTQYF. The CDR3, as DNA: TGTGCCAGCAGCCCTCGGACGGCAGATACGCAGTATTTT.

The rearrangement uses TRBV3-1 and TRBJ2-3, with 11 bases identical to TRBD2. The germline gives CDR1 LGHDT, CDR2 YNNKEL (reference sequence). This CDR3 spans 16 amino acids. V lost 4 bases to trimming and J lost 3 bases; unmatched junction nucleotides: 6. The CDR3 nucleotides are TGTGCCAGCAGCCCCATAGCGGGAGGGGTGACAGATACGCAGTATTTT. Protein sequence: CASSPIAGGVTDTQYF.

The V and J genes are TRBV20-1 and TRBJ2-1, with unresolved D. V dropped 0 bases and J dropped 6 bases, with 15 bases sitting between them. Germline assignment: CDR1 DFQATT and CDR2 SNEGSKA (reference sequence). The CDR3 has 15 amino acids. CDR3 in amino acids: CSARDLGTALNEQFF. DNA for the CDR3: TGCAGTGCTAGAGATTTGGGAACAGCACTCAATGAGCAGTTCTTC.

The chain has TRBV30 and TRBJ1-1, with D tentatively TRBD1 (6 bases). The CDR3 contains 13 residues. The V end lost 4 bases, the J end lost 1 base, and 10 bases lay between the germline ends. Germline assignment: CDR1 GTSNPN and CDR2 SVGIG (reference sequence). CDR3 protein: CAWKLQGNTEAFF. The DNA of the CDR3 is TGTGCCTGGAAGCTACAGGGGAACACTGAAGCTTTCTTT.

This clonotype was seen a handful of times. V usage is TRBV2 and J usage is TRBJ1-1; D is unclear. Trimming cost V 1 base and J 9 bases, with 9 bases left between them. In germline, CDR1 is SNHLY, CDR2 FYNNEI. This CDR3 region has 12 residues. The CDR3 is CASSEDSPKAFF. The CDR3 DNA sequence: TGTGCCAGCAGTGAAGACAGTCCGAAAGCTTTCTTT.

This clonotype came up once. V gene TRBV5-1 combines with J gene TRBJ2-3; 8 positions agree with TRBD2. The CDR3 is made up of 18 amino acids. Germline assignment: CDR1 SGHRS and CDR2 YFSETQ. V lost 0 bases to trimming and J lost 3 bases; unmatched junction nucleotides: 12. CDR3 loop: CASSLAGRGVKGTDTQYF. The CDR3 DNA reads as TGCGCCAGCAGCTTGGCCGGGCGGGGGGTTAAGGGGACAGATACGCAGTATTTT.

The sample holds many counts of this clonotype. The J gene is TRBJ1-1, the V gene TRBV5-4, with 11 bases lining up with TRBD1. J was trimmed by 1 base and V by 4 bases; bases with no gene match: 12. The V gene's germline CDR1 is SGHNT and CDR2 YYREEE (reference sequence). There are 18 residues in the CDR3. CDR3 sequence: CASSRFGQGAFGNTEAFF. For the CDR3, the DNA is TGTGCCAGCAGCCGCTTCGGACAGGGGGCGTTTGGGAACACTGAAGCTTTCTTT.

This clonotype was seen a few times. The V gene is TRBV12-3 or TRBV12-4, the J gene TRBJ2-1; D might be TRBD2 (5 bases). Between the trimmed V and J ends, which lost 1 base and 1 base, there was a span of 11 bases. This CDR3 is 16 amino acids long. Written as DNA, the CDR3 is TGTGCCAGCAGTTTAGTCCCCGGACTGTCCTACAATGAGCAGTTCTTC. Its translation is CASSLVPGLSYNEQFF.

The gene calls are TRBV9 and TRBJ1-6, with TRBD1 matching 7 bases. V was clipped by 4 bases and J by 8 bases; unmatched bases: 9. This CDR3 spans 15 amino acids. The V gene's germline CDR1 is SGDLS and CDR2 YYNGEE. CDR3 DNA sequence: TGTGCCAGCAGCAAAAGACAGGGTAGTGATTCACCCCTCCACTTT. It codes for CASSKRQGSDSPLHF.

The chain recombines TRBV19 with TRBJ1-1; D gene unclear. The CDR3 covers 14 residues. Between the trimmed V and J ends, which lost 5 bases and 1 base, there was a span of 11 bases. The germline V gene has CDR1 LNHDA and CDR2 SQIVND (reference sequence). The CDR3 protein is CASSPHMANTEAFF. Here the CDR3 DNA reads TGTGCCAGTAGTCCCCACATGGCGAACACTGAAGCTTTCTTT.

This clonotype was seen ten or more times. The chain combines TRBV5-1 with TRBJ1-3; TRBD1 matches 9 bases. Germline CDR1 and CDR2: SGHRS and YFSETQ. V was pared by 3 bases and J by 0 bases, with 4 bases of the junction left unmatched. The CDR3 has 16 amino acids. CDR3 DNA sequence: TGCGCCAGCAGCTGGGGGACAGGGCCCTCTGGAAACACCATATATTTT. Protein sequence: CASSWGTGPSGNTIYF.

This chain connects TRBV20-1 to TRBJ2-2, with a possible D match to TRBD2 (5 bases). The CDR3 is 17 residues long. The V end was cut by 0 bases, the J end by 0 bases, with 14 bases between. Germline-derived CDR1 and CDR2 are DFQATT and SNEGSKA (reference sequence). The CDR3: CSARDRAKRTNTGELFF. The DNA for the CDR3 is TGCAGTGCTAGAGATAGGGCGAAGCGGACGAACACCGGGGAGCTGTTTTTT.

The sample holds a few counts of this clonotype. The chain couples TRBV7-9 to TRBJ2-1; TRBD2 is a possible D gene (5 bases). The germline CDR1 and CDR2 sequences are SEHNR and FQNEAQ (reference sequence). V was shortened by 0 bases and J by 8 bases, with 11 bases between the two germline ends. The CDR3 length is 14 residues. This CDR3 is CASSLALEGDEQFF. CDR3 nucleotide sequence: TGTGCCAGCAGCTTAGCTTTAGAGGGCGATGAGCAGTTCTTC.